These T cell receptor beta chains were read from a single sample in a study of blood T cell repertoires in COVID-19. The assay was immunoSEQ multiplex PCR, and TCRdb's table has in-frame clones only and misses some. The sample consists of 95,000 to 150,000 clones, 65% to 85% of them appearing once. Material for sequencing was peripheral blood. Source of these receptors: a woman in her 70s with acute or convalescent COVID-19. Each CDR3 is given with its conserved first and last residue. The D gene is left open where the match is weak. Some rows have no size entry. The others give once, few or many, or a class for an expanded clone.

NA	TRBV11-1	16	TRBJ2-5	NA	CASSLAMLGAGETQYF	TGTGCCAGCAGCTTAGCCATGCTGGGGGCAGGAGAGACCCAGTACTTC
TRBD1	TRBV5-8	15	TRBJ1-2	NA	CASSKNRGALDGYTF	TGTGCCAGCAGCAAAAACAGGGGCGCTCTCGATGGCTACACCTTC
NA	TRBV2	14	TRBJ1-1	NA	CASSEWTENTEAFF	TGTGCCAGCAGTGAATGGACAGAGAACACTGAAGCTTTCTTT
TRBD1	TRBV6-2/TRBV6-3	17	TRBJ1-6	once	CASSTRQGASNNSPLHF	TGTGCCAGCAGTACCCGACAGGGGGCCTCTAATAATTCACCCCTCCACTTT
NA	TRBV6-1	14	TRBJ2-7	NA	CASSEGGGDYEQYF	TGTGCCAGCAGTGAAGGGGGCGGTGACTACGAGCAGTACTTC
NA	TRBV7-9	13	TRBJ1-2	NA	CASSADKPYGYTF	TGTGCCAGCAGCGCGGACAAACCCTATGGCTACACCTTC
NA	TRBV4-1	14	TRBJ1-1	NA	CASSQVEGNTEAFF	TGCGCCAGCAGCCAAGTTGAGGGGAACACTGAAGCTTTCTTT
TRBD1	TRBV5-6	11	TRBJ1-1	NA	CASSLQGEKIF	TGTGCCAGCAGTTTACAGGGGGAAAAGATCTTT
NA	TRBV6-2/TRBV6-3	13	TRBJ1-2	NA	CASSYSTVPGYTF	TGTGCCAGCAGTTACTCGACAGTTCCTGGCTACACCTTC
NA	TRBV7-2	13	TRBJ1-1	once	CASSRMGTTEAFF	TGTGCCAGCAGCCGCATGGGGACTACTGAAGCTTTCTTT
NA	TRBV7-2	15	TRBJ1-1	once	CASSPLTNMNTEAFF	TGTGCCAGCAGCCCCCTGACAAACATGAACACTGAAGCTTTCTTT
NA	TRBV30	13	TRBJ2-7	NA	CASAGQSSYEQYF	TGTGCCTCCGCGGGACAGAGCTCCTACGAGCAGTACTTC
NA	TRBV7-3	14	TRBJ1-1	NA	CASSLLGGGTEAFF	TGTGCCAGCAGCTTACTAGGGGGAGGGACTGAAGCTTTCTTT
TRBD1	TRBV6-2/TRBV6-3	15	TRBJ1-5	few	CASSSTDRGHQPQHF	TGTGCCAGCAGCTCGACAGACAGGGGGCATCAGCCCCAGCATTTT
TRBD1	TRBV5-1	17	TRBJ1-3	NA	CASSLDGTGISGNTIYF	TGCGCCAGCAGCTTAGATGGGACAGGAATCTCTGGAAACACCATATATTTT
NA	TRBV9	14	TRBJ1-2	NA	CASSVVAGAAGYTF	TGTGCCAGCAGCGTAGTGGCAGGGGCGGCTGGCTACACCTTC
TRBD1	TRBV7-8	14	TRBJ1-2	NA	CASSPGQLNYGYTF	TGTGCCAGCAGCCCGGGACAGCTGAACTATGGCTACACCTTC
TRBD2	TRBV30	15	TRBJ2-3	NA	CAWSVGGASGDTQYF	TGTGCCTGGAGTGTGGGCGGGGCTAGCGGAGATACGCAGTATTTT
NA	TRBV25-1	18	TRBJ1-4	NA	CASSEAYFGNDYNEKLFF	TGTGCCAGCAGTGAGGCATACTTCGGAAATGACTATAATGAAAAACTGTTTTTT
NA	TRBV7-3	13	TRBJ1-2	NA	CASSSGRETGYTF	TGTGCCAGCAGCTCAGGGCGGGAAACGGGCTACACCTTC
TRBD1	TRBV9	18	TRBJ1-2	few	CASSDSVGQGIWNYGYTF	TGTGCCAGCAGCGACAGCGTGGGACAGGGGATCTGGAACTATGGCTACACCTTC
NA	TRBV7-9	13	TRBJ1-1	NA	CASRQVWNTEAFF	TGTGCCAGCAGGCAGGTCTGGAACACTGAAGCTTTCTTT
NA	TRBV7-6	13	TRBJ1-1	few	CASSSDSNTEAFF	TGTGCCAGCAGCTCCGACAGCAACACTGAAGCTTTCTTT
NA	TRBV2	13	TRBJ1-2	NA	CASSERVGDGYTF	TGTGCCAGCAGTGAACGGGTGGGTGATGGCTACACCTTC
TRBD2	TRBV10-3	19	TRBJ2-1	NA	CAIRPALRGGPVGYNEQFF	TGTGCCATCCGACCCGCGTTGCGGGGGGGCCCGGTAGGCTACAATGAGCAGTTCTTC
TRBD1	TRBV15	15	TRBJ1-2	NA	CATSTPGQANYGYTF	TGTGCCACCAGCACCCCGGGACAGGCTAACTATGGCTACACCTTC
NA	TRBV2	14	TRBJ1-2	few	CASSEAGRGRGYTF	TGTGCCAGCAGTGAAGCCGGCAGGGGACGTGGCTACACCTTC
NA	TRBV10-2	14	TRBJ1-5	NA	CASSNRASNQPQHF	TGCGCCAGCAGTAACAGGGCAAGCAATCAGCCCCAGCATTTT
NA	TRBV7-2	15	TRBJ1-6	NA	CASSPWQGTNSPLHF	TGTGCCAGCAGCCCCTGGCAGGGAACAAATTCACCCCTCCACTTT
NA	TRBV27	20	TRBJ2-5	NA	CASSLSGPMLMGPAGETQYF	TGTGCCAGCAGTTTATCAGGCCCGATGCTGATGGGCCCCGCCGGAGAGACCCAGTACTTC
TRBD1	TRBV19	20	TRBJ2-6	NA	CASSIEGSGQGATGANVLTF	TGTGCCAGTAGTATAGAAGGGTCGGGACAGGGGGCGACTGGGGCCAACGTCCTGACTTTC
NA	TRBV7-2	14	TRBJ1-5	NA	CASSLNLGNQPQHF	TGTGCCAGCAGCTTAAATTTAGGCAATCAGCCCCAGCATTTT
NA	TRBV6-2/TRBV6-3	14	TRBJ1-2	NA	CASSYSLLSGGYTF	TGTGCCAGCAGTTACTCCCTTCTATCCGGTGGCTACACCTTC
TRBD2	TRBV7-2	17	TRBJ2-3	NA	CASSLVTSGGYTDTQYF	TGTGCCAGCAGCTTAGTTACTAGCGGGGGGTACACAGATACGCAGTATTTT
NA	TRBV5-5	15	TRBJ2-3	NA	CASSYQVSRTDTQYF	TGTGCCAGCAGCTACCAGGTGTCTCGCACAGATACGCAGTATTTT
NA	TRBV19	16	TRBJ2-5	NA	CASSIERAGTQETQYF	TGTGCCAGTAGTATAGAGAGGGCAGGAACGCAAGAGACCCAGTACTTC
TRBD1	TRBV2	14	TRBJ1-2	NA	CATQQGTLTYGYTF	TGTGCCACCCAACAGGGGACTTTAACCTATGGCTACACCTTC
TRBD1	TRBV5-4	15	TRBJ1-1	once	CASSPGQGMNTEAFF	TGTGCCAGCAGCCCGGGACAGGGGATGAACACTGAAGCTTTCTTT
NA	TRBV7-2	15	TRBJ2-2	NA	CASSNRASLAGELFF	TGTGCCAGCAGTAACAGGGCGTCGCTCGCCGGGGAGCTGTTTTTT
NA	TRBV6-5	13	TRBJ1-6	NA	CASTLGGRTPLHF	TGTGCCAGCACACTGGGGGGGCGGACACCCCTCCACTTT
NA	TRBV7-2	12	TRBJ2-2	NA	CASSHELGELFF	TGTGCCAGCAGCCACGAGCTCGGGGAGCTGTTTTTT
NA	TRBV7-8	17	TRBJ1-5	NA	CASSRAGVAGTSQPQHF	TGTGCCAGCAGCCGAGCGGGCGTGGCGGGAACAAGTCAGCCCCAGCATTTT
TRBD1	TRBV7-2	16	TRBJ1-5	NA	CASSSPDRGWDQPQHF	TGTGCCAGCAGCTCACCCGACAGGGGTTGGGATCAGCCCCAGCATTTT
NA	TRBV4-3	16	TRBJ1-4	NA	CASSRTPWTANEKLFF	TGCGCCAGCAGCCGAACTCCATGGACAGCAAATGAAAAACTGTTTTTT
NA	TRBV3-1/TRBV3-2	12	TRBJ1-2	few	CASSLQGSAYTF	TGTGCCAGCAGCTTGCAGGGAAGTGCCTACACCTTC
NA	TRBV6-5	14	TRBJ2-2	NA	CASSYSEGSGELFF	TGTGCCAGCAGTTACTCGGAGGGGTCCGGGGAGCTGTTTTTT
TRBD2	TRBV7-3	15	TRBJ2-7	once	CASSSSGGSSYEQYF	TGTGCCAGCAGCTCCAGCGGGGGGTCCTCCTACGAGCAGTACTTC
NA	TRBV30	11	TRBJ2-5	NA	CAWALSRAQYF	TGTGCCTGGGCACTGTCGAGGGCCCAGTACTTC